The clone carrying this T cell receptor beta chain was counted a few times. Antigen: not known. This record comes from a study of identical twins. Overall study results and limits: For cord blood, abundant beta clonotypes had fewer insertions, unlike memory repertoires, which showed none. Researchers reported weaker excess twin sharing in beta out-of-frame sequences.

Each CDR3 protein gets one entry after TCRdb re-called the 5' RACE reads with MiXCR. The sample comprises 450,000 or so distinct CDR3 sequences, 24% of which are singletons, and around 3% rests with the top ten. The ends were cut back, 4 bases at V and 11 bases at J, with 12 bases in the middle. Germline V gene data show CDR1 as ENHRY and CDR2 as SYGVKD. This CDR3 has 12 amino acids. This sample also belongs to another study, concerning T cells expressing NK-cell markers. From that second work: Sorting in several experiments was restricted by an anti-gamma-delta TCR antibody to alpha-beta TCR T cells. Similarly, these clonotypes led the CD3+CD56-NKG2C+ fraction as well in a handful of donors.

The sequence was collected from a woman between 18 and 30 years old in good health. The chain uses TRBV10-3 and TRBJ1-3; a weak D match, TRBD1 (6 bases). Material for sequencing was CD4+ T cells sorted from blood. CDR3 amino acids: CAISAQGKAIYF. As DNA, the CDR3 is TGTGCCATCAGTGCACAGGGAAAAGCCATATATTTT.